Given below is one T cell receptor beta chain in context. Its antigen remains unidentified. Base qualities are not at hand, and no much larger clone is one base apart. The CDR3 contains 16 residues, cysteine and phenylalanine counted. The kept DNA is CDR3 alone, 48 bases in frame from the first base. Via the germline V gene, CDR1 is SGHAT and CDR2 FQNNGV. From V the trimming removes 4 bases and from J it removes 5 bases, while the gene matches leave 12 bases of the junction unaccounted for. The trial excluded patients who had a history of autoimmune disease or were on systemic immunosuppression. Peripheral blood for TCR sequencing was collected from all dose cohorts at baseline, on cycle 4 day 1, and on cycle 7 day 1. Samples came from an open-label, multicenter, first-in-human phase I dose-escalation trial of ivuxolimab. Adults with locally advanced or metastatic melanoma, renal cell carcinoma, hepatocellular carcinoma or head and neck squamous cell carcinoma were enrolled in the trial. Before TCR sequencing, CD4+ and CD8+ T cells were separately sorted from peripheral blood.

To sequence the TCRbeta CDR3 region, genomic DNA was isolated from the sorted cells. The immunoSEQ Assay was used for sequencing of TCRbeta CDR3 regions. Drawn from immuneACCESS, this table holds only the in-frame rearrangements with V and J called that TCRdb kept. Clones are partly lost; checked studies trace under half to an unresolved V gene and leave the rest unexplained. The sample contains about 50,000 clones, roughly 90% of them found a single time. The ten largest clones represent 0.85% to 1.2% of the sample. This entry comes from a study of OX40 agonist ivuxolimab in advanced cancers. Looking at the study overall: Ivuxolimab, which targeted the costimulatory receptor OX40 (CD134), was an agonistic, fully human IgG2 monoclonal antibody. In the dose-escalation cohort, approximately 82% of patients were male, and the mean age was 60 years with a range of roughly 20 to 85. Patients were allowed to have had prior anti-PD-1, anti-PD-L1 or anti-CTLA-4 therapy, and 40% to 45% of the dose-escalation patients had been treated with checkpoint inhibitors. Partial responses occurred in three dose-escalation patients, of whom one had hepatocellular carcinoma and two had cutaneous melanoma. The paper describes the monotherapy dose-escalation part (N of about 55 patients) of the phase I trial of ivuxolimab. Peripheral TCRbeta sequencing was intended to test whether TCR sequence diversity was altered and clonal T-cell expansion was caused by ivuxolimab. Intravenous ivuxolimab was administered to patients every 2 weeks at six dose levels: 0.01, 0.1, 0.3, 1.5, 3 and 10 mg/kg. Of the roughly 54 dose-escalation patients, hepatocellular carcinoma was present in around 20, melanoma in approximately 15, renal cell carcinoma in 9 and head and neck cancer in 9. What the work shows at the level of the full study, not this receptor alone: In partial responders in the 0.1-3.0 mg/kg groups, normalized peripheral clonal expansion was found to be among the lowest, especially among CD8+ T cells. Low levels of normalized T-cell clonal expansion were also seen in some nonresponding patients. Which antigens the clonally expanded peripheral T cells were specific for was not determined. After ivuxolimab, more expanded clones were found on average in CD8+ T cells than in CD4+ T cells. At doses from 0.1 to 3.0 mg/kg, clonal expansion was seen in both CD4+ and CD8+ blood T cells between baseline and week 6.

This TCR derives from an adult with an advanced solid tumor such as melanoma, head and neck, liver or kidney cancer. In this chain, TRBV11-2 is recombined with TRBJ2-7, and TRBD2 aligns with 9 junction nucleotides. The source was CD4+ or CD8+ T cells sorted from blood, collected in a trial of the OX40 agonist ivuxolimab. The nucleotide sequence is TGTGCCAGCAGCTCAACCAGTAGCGGGAGCCTACACGAGCAGTACTTC. Translation gives CASSSTSSGSLHEQYF.